Below, one T cell receptor (beta chain) is given with its context. The target antigen is unknown. The sample is drawn from a study of CD8 T cells in ankylosing spondylitis. Findings of the study overall: Disease-associated clonotypes exhibited CD8+ identity and were relatively infrequent in peripheral blood. What seemed typical of ankylosing spondylitis blood was a TCR beta motif built from under 10 highly homologous variants.

This CDR3 has 16 amino acids. The V end lost 5 bases, the J end lost 6 bases, and 18 bases lay between the germline ends. From germline, CDR1 is SGHRS and CDR2 YFSETQ. Libraries for TCR beta were made by quantitative 5'-RACE with molecular barcodes. TCRdb independently ran MiXCR on the 5' RACE reads; one entry per CDR3 protein. The repertoire holds about 440,000 distinct CDR3 sequences, with roughly 17% as singletons. This rearrangement joins TRBV5-1 to TRBJ1-6; possibly TRBD1 for D (5 bases). This TCR derives from a male donor with ankylosing spondylitis. Material for sequencing was blood, either unsorted or a sorted T cell fraction (not recorded which). The CDR3 sequence: CASRPIGATVNSPLHF. The CDR3 nucleotides are TGCGCCAGCAGACCGATTGGGGCGACAGTTAATTCACCCCTCCACTTT. Full variable domain (missing parts from reference TRBV5-1 and TRBJ1-6): KAGVTQTPRYLIKTRGQQVTLSCSPISGHRSVSWYQQTPGQGLQFLFEYFSETQRNKGNFPGRFSGRQFSNSRSEMNVSTLELGDSALYLCASRPIGATVNSPLHFGNGTRLTVT.